These 10 T cell receptor beta chains came from one sample sequenced in a study of tumor and adjacent non-tumor tissue in lung cancer. This sample's RNA came from whole unsorted tissue. TCRbeta libraries were built with three rounds of nested PCR, modified from ARM-PCR. TCRdb re-analysed the multiplex PCR reads in MiXCR, keeping a single row per CDR3 protein. The sample includes fewer than 120,000 distinct CDR3 sequences, 84% seen only once; the top ten take more than 20%. The sequencing sample was made of lung tumor tissue. The receptors shown here come from a man between 65 and 85 years old with non-small cell lung cancer.

The CDR3 DNA is TGCAGATCTTGGGGGGGCCCTGAAAGACCTCAGCATTTT. This translates into CRSWGGPERPQHF. This chain links TRBV20-1 with TRBJ1-5; maybe TRBD1 (6 bases). Looked up from germline, CDR1 is DFQATT and CDR2 is SNEGSKA (reference sequence). There are 13 residues in the CDR3.

Of note for this clonotype: One end of the junction varies from germline; a read error may be responsible. The rearrangement joins TRBV10-3 to TRBJ2-7; a weak D match, TRBD2 (7 bases). The CDR3 consists of 15 residues. In germline, CDR1 is ENHRY, CDR2 SYGVKD. CDR3 sequence (DNA): TGTGCAATCAGTGGTATTTCAGGGGCCGGGAGGGAGCAGTACTTC. As protein: CAISGISGAGREQYF.

As regards this clonotype: At one end the junction does not follow the germline gene, possibly because of a read error. The chain has TRBV12-3 or TRBV12-4 and TRBJ2-1, with D maybe TRBD1 (6 bases). This CDR3 spans 14 amino acids. The chain's CDR3 is CATSKMGAHNKQFF. The CDR3 region has the DNA TGTGCCACCAGTAAAATGGGGGCCCACAATAAGCAGTTCTTC.

This clonotype was seen repeatedly, ten times or more. The rearrangement links TRBV6-2 or TRBV6-3 to TRBJ1-5, with TRBD1 matching 8 bases. This CDR3 has 15 residues. Trimming removed 4 bases from V and 4 bases from J; junction bases left unmatched: 6. Germline V gene data show CDR1 as MNHEY and CDR2 as SVGEGT. The CDR3 DNA reads as TGTGCCAGCAGTTTGGGCAGGGGGCTGAATCAGCCCCAGCATTTT. Translated: CASSLGRGLNQPQHF.

About this clonotype itself: This clone may be a read error of a much larger clone one base away. The gene calls are TRBV28 and TRBJ2-3, with D unresolved. This CDR3 has 16 residues. From germline, CDR1 is MDHEN and CDR2 SYDVKM. The CDR3, as DNA: TGTGCCAGCAGTTTTCTGAGCTGGAGTTTGTCAGATATGCAGTATTTT. Amino acid sequence: CASSFLSWSLSDMQYF.

Concerning this clonotype itself: At one end the junction does not follow the germline gene, possibly because of a read error. This chain uses TRBV11-1 with TRBJ2-7; D unclear. This CDR3 is built from 15 residues. Germline CDR1 SGHAT, CDR2 FQDESV (reference sequence). The CDR3 reads CASSLEASASYEQYF. The CDR3 DNA follows: TGTGCTAGCAGCTTAGAAGCTTCCGCCTCATACGAGCAGTACTTC.

Comments on this clonotype: A much larger clonotype is one base distant, so this may be a read error. The V gene is TRBV10-3, the J gene TRBJ1-6; maybe TRBD1 (6 bases). Germline CDR1 reads ENHRY; CDR2 reads SYGVKD. V was pared by 9 bases and J by 7 bases, with 16 bases between. The CDR3 contains 14 residues. CDR3 DNA: TGTGCCATTCAAGGACCGCAGGGGAATTCACCCCTCCACTTT. Amino acids: CAIQGPQGNSPLHF.

The chain has TRBV29-1 and TRBJ2-1; TRBD2 agrees at 8 bases. Germline-derived CDR1 and CDR2 are SQVTM and ANQGSEA. The length of the CDR3 is 14 residues. Trimming removed 3 bases from V and 4 bases from J; junction bases left unmatched: 5. This chain's CDR3 is CSVDVAGPYNEQFF. As DNA, the CDR3 is TGCAGCGTTGACGTAGCGGGACCGTACAATGAGCAGTTCTTC.

A note on this clonotype: The germline gene is not matched at one end of the junction; a read error may be the cause. The gene calls are TRBV12-3 or TRBV12-4 and TRBJ1-1; D might be TRBD1 (5 bases). The CDR3 is 13 residues long. CDR3 bases: TGTACCAGCAGTTTTCGGGACGCACAGACAGCTTTCTTT. This codes for CTSSFRDAQTAFF.

A note on this clonotype: This likely comes from a read error, as the CDR3 has no conserved phenylalanine or tryptophan at its end. The gene calls are TRBV5-5 and TRBJ2-3, with D perhaps matching TRBD1 (6 bases). The CDR3 consists of 13 residues. The germline V gene encodes CDR1 SGHKS and CDR2 YYEKEE (reference sequence). The CDR3 is CASRLAGVDTQYY. CDR3 coding DNA: TGCGCCAGCAGATTGGCAGGGGTGGATACGCAGTATTAT.